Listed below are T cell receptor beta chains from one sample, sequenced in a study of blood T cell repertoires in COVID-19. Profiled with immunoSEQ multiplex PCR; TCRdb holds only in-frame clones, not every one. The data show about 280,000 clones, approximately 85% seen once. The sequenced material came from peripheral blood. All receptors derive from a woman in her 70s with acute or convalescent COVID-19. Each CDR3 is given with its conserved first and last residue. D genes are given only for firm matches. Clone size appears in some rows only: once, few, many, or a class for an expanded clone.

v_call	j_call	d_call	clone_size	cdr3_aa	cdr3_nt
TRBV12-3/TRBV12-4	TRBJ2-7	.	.	CASSLDTAGQYF	TGTGCCAGCAGTTTGGATACTGCGGGCCAGTACTTC
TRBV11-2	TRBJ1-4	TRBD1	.	CASSLAGTVLEKLFF	TGTGCCAGCAGCTTAGCGGGGACAGTTCTTGAAAAACTGTTTTTT
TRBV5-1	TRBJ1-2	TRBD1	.	CASSWGDRSNYGYTF	TGCGCCAGCAGTTGGGGGGACAGATCAAACTATGGCTACACCTTC
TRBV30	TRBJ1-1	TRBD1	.	CAWSVTGVVNTEAFF	TGTGCCTGGAGTGTGACAGGGGTCGTGAACACTGAAGCTTTCTTT
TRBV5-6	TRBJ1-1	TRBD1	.	CASRPPGTVNTEAFF	TGTGCCAGCAGACCTCCCGGGACAGTGAACACTGAAGCTTTCTTT
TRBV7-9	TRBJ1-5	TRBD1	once	CASSQGGRNQPQHF	TGTGCCAGCAGCCAGGGGGGACGCAATCAGCCCCAGCATTTT
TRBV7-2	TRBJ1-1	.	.	CASSLRAHTEAFF	TGTGCCAGCAGCTTGAGGGCACACACTGAAGCTTTCTTT
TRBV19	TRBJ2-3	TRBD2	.	CASTPGGRVTDTQYF	TGTGCCAGTACCCCGGGAGGCAGAGTTACAGATACGCAGTATTTT
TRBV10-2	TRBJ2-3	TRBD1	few	CASSEGAETDTQYF	TGCGCCAGCTCTGAGGGGGCAGAGACAGATACGCAGTATTTT
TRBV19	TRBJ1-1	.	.	CASRTLPTSPPAEAFF	TGTGCCAGTAGAACCCTCCCCACCTCCCCACCGGCTGAAGCTTTCTTT
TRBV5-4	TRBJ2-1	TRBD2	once	CASSVLAGSSYNEQFF	TGTGCCAGCAGCGTACTAGCGGGTAGCTCCTACAATGAGCAGTTCTTC
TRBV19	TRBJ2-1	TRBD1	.	CASSITYGTGPNEQFF	TGTGCCAGTAGTATAACATACGGGACAGGGCCCAATGAGCAGTTCTTC
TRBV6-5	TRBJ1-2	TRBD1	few	CASSYSTGGYGYTF	TGTGCCAGCAGTTACTCGACAGGGGGCTATGGCTACACCTTC
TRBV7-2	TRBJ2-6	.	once	CASSLAGQYSGANVLTF	TGTGCCAGCAGCTTAGCCGGACAGTACTCTGGGGCCAACGTCCTGACTTTC
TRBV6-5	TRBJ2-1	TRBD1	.	CASRPGTANNEQFF	TGTGCCAGCAGGCCCGGGACAGCCAACAATGAGCAGTTCTTC
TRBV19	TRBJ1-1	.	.	CASSQRGRNTEAFF	TGTGCCAGTAGTCAGCGGGGACGGAACACTGAAGCTTTCTTT
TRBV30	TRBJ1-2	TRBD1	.	CAWSASGGYTYGYTF	TGTGCCTGGAGTGCATCAGGGGGCTACACCTATGGCTACACCTTC
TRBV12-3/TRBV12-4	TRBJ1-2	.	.	CASFASAGYGYTF	TGTGCCAGCTTCGCCTCGGCGGGATATGGCTACACCTTC
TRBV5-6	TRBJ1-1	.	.	CASSRIGVTEAFF	TGTGCCAGCAGCCGCATAGGGGTAACTGAAGCTTTCTTT
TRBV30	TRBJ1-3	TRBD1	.	CAWSVQGLSGNTIYF	TGTGCCTGGAGTGTACAGGGGCTCTCTGGAAACACCATATATTTT
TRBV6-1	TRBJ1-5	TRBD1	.	CASRILTGNQPQHF	TGTGCCAGCAGGATACTGACAGGGAATCAGCCCCAGCATTTT
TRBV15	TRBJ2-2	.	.	CATSPGANTGELFF	TGTGCCACGAGTCCAGGGGCGAACACCGGGGAGCTGTTTTTT
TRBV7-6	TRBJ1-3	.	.	CASSLSSPDTRPSIYF	TGTGCCAGCAGCTTAAGTAGCCCGGACACCCGCCCCTCCATATATTTT
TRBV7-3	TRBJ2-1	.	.	CASSPPGQNEQFF	TGTGCCAGCAGCCCCCCCGGACAGAATGAGCAGTTCTTC